The TCR beta chain described here comes from a study of blood T cell repertoires in COVID-19 (TCRdb year 2020). Context from the whole study: Collaborator samples came from the United States, Italy and Spain and covered acute and convalescent phases of COVID-19. The prospective study material was composed of cDNA or gDNA derived from T cells, B-cell-depleted T cells, or PBMCs. The dataset comprised deeply sampled blood TCRbeta repertoires from subjects exposed to, actively infected with, or recovered from COVID-19. A freely available public database, intended as a resource for researchers studying the immune response to SARS-CoV-2, is where the repertoires were released. Samples were obtained from the ongoing ImmuneRACE study (first 160 participants) and from over 1,000 subjects provided by 6 global collaborators. A de-identified subject ID, COVID-19 status, age in years and sex were almost always included in the sample metadata. HLA class I and class II types, where available, came from metadata supplied by the sample provider rather than from assay-based typing.

At the junction V is shortened by 4 bases and J by 3 bases; bases outside the gene matches: 9. CDR1 SGHNT and CDR2 YYREEE are derived from the germline V gene (reference sequence). The CDR3 starts with the cysteine, ends with the phenylalanine, and has 15 residues. Only CDR3 DNA remains: 45 bases, in frame from the first base. Study-level results and caveats: The quantity of clinical and demographic metadata differed by source and by participant and was supplied without curation.

On this clone: Its antigen remains undetermined. There are no base qualities to consult, and no much larger clone falls within one base.

The immunoSEQ Assay, a bias-controlled multiplex PCR, was used to amplify TCRbeta CDR3 regions from genomic DNA. In the authors' own workflow: Within the assay, amplification of reference gene primers was used to estimate how many nucleated cells each sample contained. To quantify the absolute abundance of each unique TCRbeta CDR3 rearrangement, sequence reads were collapsed and filtered. For each sample, productive Simpson clonality was calculated as the square root of Simpson's diversity index across productive rearrangements. The table comes from immuneACCESS by way of TCRdb, which keeps in-frame sequences with V and J called. Part of the clones is missing from these tables; in studies checked, under half for an unresolved V gene and the rest for unknown reasons. The DNA was the basis for D and trimming; V, J and clone size are from that table. The sample profile shows roughly 250,000 clones; around 80% of them were found once. Jointly, the top ten make up 1.5% to 2% of the sample.

Whole blood was collected in K2EDTA tubes by collaborating institutions according to the institutions' own protocols. For TCRbeta analysis, collaborators shipped samples as frozen whole blood, isolated PBMCs, or DNA extracted from either of those sample types. What was sequenced was peripheral blood. The chain is encoded by TRBV5-4 joined to TRBJ2-7; TRBD2 fits 8 bases in the junction. This receptor was taken from a woman older than 75 with acute or convalescent COVID-19. The DNA sequence is as follows: TGTGCCAGCAGCATCGGGGGGGCCCAAAGCTACGAGCAGTACTTC. This gives the protein CASSIGGAQSYEQYF.